These 19 T cell receptor beta chains originate from one sample sequenced in a study of CXCR3-negative and CXCR3-positive naive CD8 T cells. Points from the study as a whole: When CXCR3-positive naive cells were set against CXCR3-negative naive cells, the former had more hydrophobic TRB CDR3s.

UMI labels and 5' RACE were used to prepare the TRB cDNA libraries. Each CDR3 protein gets one entry in TCRdb, which reprocessed the 5' RACE reads and gives no DNA. This sample lists about 110,000 distinct CDR3 sequences; its ten largest clones have 0.3% to 0.4%. No antigen has been assigned to these receptors. Input material: naive CXCR3+ CD8+ T cells from blood. Subset reported: CD45RO-CCR7+CD27+CD95- naive CD8+ T cells expressing CXCR3 (TNR3+). These receptors all come from a human donor in good health. Some clones in this sample may be carry-over from other donors' samples.

J is TRBJ2-1 and V is TRBV6-6; checking the TCRdb D call of TRBD2 is not possible without DNA. The CDR3 runs 15 residues. Per germline, CDR1 MNHNY and CDR2 SVGAGI (reference sequence). CDR3 sequence reads: CASSPLSEDYNEQFF.

The chain uses TRBV20-1 and TRBJ1-2. Per germline, CDR1 DFQATT and CDR2 SNEGSKA (reference sequence). The CDR3 is made up of 13 amino acids. CDR3 region: CSARDLGGNGYTF.

The CDR3 loop reads CASSHLPGQASNTEAFF. This chain connects TRBV3-1 to TRBJ1-1; TCRdb designates TRBD1, a call that cannot be tested without DNA. The CDR3 loop spans 17 amino acids. Germline V lookup: CDR1 LGHDT, CDR2 YNNKEL (reference sequence).

The gene calls are TRBV6-5 and TRBJ1-5; TCRdb's D call of TRBD1 is untestable without DNA. CDR1 is MNHEY, CDR2 SVGAGI, per germline. This CDR3 has 14 residues. The CDR3 protein is CASSPGVGNQPQHF.

The rearrangement links TRBV20-1 to TRBJ1-2; TCRdb's D call, TRBD1, is unchecked because there is no DNA. Germline V gene lookup returns CDR1 DFQATT and CDR2 SNEGSKA (reference sequence). This CDR3 comprises 16 residues. The CDR3 region is CSAEVGTLFANYGYTF.

V usage is TRBV7-9 and J usage is TRBJ2-7; TCRdb designates TRBD1, a call that cannot be tested without DNA. In germline, CDR1 is SEHNR, CDR2 FQNEAQ (reference sequence). The CDR3 consists of 12 residues. The CDR3 region is CASSIGRGEQYF.

V gene TRBV6-1 combines with J gene TRBJ2-2. Germline CDR1 reads MNHNS; CDR2 reads SASEGT. This CDR3 contains 15 residues. CDR3 loop: CASSDETTNTGELFF.

The chain has TRBV7-2 and TRBJ1-5. The CDR3 extends over 15 amino acids. Looked up from germline, CDR1 is SGHTA and CDR2 is FQGNSA. The CDR3 reads CASSLWGLSDQPQHF.

The chain links TRBV5-1 to TRBJ2-1; the TCRdb call, TRBD2, lacks DNA for checking. Germline-derived CDR1 and CDR2 are SGHRS and YFSETQ. CDR3 length: 15 residues. The CDR3 sequence is CASSSGTSGYNEQFF. Filled out from reference TRBV5-1 and TRBJ2-1, the complete variable domain reads KAGVTQTPRYLIKTRGQQVTLSCSPISGHRSVSWYQQTPGQGLQFLFEYFSETQRNKGNFPGRFSGRQFSNSRSEMNVSTLELGDSALYLCASSSGTSGYNEQFFGPGTRLTVL.

The CDR3 spells CASSPQGEQYF. This rearrangement joins TRBV12-3 or TRBV12-4 to TRBJ2-7; the D call of TRBD1 rests on TCRdb alone, since no DNA is present to check it. There are 11 residues in the CDR3.

V and J are TRBV30 and TRBJ1-6; with no DNA, the TCRdb D assignment of TRBD1 cannot be verified. Germline V lookup: CDR1 GTSNPN, CDR2 SVGIG (reference sequence). The CDR3 is 12 residues long. The CDR3 here is CAWSPSGLPLHF.

V is TRBV29-1 and J is TRBJ2-5; TCRdb returns TRBD2, unconfirmable since there is no DNA. CDR1 is SQVTM and CDR2 is ANQGSEA in the germline V gene. The length of the CDR3 is 15 residues. CDR3: CSVLLAGEELETQYF.

The chain links TRBV7-9 to TRBJ2-3; TCRdb designates TRBD1, a call that cannot be tested without DNA. Germline V gives CDR1 SEHNR, CDR2 FQNEAQ (reference sequence). The CDR3 sequence is 15 residues long. CDR3 in amino acids: CASSSGTRSTDTQYF. Based on the CDR3 plus reference TRBV7-9 and TRBJ2-3, the full variable domain is DTGVSQNPRHKITKRGQNVTFRCDPISEHNRLYWYRQTLGQGPEFLTYFQNEAQLEKSRLLSDRFSAERPKGSFSTLEIQRTEQGDSAMYLCASSSGTRSTDTQYFGPGTRLTVL.

The chain carries TRBV2 and TRBJ1-5; TCRdb calls TRBD1, which cannot be checked without DNA. Germline V lookup: CDR1 SNHLY, CDR2 FYNNEI. This CDR3 has 15 amino acids. CDR3 amino acids: CASSEWGRGNQPQHF.

The J gene is TRBJ1-1, the V gene TRBV6-2 or TRBV6-3. This CDR3 is 13 amino acids long. From germline, CDR1 is MNHEY and CDR2 SVGEGT. The CDR3 sequence is CASTATWNTEAFF.

The genes are TRBV13 and TRBJ2-7; as DNA is missing, the TRBD2 call by TCRdb cannot be tested. The CDR3 extends over 14 amino acids. Germline V CDR1 and CDR2: PRHDT, FYEKMQ (reference sequence). The CDR3 region is CASSERAISYEQYF.

This chain links TRBV27 with TRBJ2-7; TCRdb lists TRBD1, though no DNA is available to test this call. The CDR3 sequence is 13 residues long. Germline-derived CDR1 and CDR2 are MNHEY and SMNVEV (reference sequence). CDR3 amino acids: CASSLGADYEQYF.

The V and J genes are TRBV20-1 and TRBJ1-2; absent DNA, TCRdb's TRBD1 call cannot be checked. This CDR3 has 14 residues. Germline loops: CDR1 DFQATT, CDR2 SNEGSKA (reference sequence). CDR3 residues: CSAPRQGVTYGYTF.

The CDR3: CASSLGPPGIYGYTF. The chain joins TRBV7-9 to TRBJ1-2; the TRBD1 assignment by TCRdb is unverifiable without DNA. In germline, CDR1 is SEHNR, CDR2 FQNEAQ (reference sequence). This CDR3 spans 15 amino acids.